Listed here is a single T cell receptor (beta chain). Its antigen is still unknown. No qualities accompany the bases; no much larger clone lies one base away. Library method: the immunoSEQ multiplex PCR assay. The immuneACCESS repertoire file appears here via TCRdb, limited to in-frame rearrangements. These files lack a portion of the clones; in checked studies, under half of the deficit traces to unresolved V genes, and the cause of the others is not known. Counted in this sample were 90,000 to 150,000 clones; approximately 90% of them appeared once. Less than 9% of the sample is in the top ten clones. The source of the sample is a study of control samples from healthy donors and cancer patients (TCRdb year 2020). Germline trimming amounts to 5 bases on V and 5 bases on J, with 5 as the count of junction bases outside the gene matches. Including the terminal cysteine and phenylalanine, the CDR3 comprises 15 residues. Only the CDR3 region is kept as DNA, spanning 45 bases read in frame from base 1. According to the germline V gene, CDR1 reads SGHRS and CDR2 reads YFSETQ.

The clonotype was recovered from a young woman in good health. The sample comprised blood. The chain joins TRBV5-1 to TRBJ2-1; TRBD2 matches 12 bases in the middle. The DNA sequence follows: TGCGCCAGCAGACTCCTAGCGGGAGGGAACAATGAGCAGTTCTTC. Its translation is CASRLLAGGNNEQFF. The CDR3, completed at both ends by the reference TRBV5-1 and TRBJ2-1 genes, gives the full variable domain KAGVTQTPRYLIKTRGQQVTLSCSPISGHRSVSWYQQTPGQGLQFLFEYFSETQRNKGNFPGRFSGRQFSNSRSEMNVSTLELGDSALYLCASRLLAGGNNEQFFGPGTRLTVL.